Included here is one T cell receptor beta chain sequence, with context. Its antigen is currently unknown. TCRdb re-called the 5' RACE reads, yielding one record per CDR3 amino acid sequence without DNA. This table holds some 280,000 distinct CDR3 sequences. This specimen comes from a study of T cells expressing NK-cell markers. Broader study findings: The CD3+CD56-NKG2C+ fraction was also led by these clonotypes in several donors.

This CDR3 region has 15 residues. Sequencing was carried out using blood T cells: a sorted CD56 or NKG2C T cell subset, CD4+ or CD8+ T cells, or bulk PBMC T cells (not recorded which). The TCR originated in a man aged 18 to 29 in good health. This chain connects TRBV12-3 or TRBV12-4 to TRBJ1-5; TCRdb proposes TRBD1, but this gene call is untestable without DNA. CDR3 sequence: CASSRTGYSNQPQHF.